A single sample is the source of the 20 T cell receptor beta chains below, sequenced in a study of blood T cell repertoires in COVID-19 (dated by TCRdb to the early 2020s). Libraries were prepared through the immunoSEQ multiplex PCR assay. The table was pulled from immuneACCESS by TCRdb, which kept in-frame rearrangements only. Such tables lose some clones; where checked, under half of the loss comes from unresolved V genes, and the rest has no known cause. This sample has 100,000 to 150,000 clones in its table, and around 82% of those were observed once. The top ten clonotypes cover under 1.5% of the sample. The sample comprised peripheral blood. All receptors come from a man aged 55 to 69 with acute or convalescent COVID-19.

The V call is TRBV24-1, the J call TRBJ2-1, with 12 bases aligning to TRBD2. The CDR3 sequence is 16 residues long. Looked up from germline, CDR1 is KGHDR and CDR2 is SFDVKD. The V and J ends lost 0 bases and 7 bases, in that order; junction bases with no gene match: 3. The CDR3 DNA is TGTGCCACCAGTGATTTGGCTAGCGGGAGGGGTAATGAGCAGTTCTTC. Residues: CATSDLASGRGNEQFF.

The CDR3 loop reads CSAHGTDYEQYF. CDR3 bases: TGCAGCGCTCATGGGACAGATTACGAGCAGTACTTC. The V call is TRBV29-1, the J call TRBJ2-7; 7 positions match TRBD1. The V segment lost 7 bases and the J segment 4 bases; nucleotides outside the gene matches: 7. The germline CDR1 and CDR2 sequences are SQVTM and ANQGSEA. The CDR3 runs to 12 residues.

V gene TRBV6-1 combines with J gene TRBJ1-5, with D possibly matching TRBD1 (6 bases). V lost 4 bases, J lost 0 bases, and 13 bases lay in between. The CDR3 covers 16 residues. CDR1 is MNHNS, CDR2 SASEGT, per germline. CDR3 in amino acids: CASSVVGADSNQPQHF. For the CDR3, the DNA is TGTGCCAGCAGTGTGGTGGGGGCGGATAGCAATCAGCCCCAGCATTTT.

The V gene is TRBV7-3, the J gene TRBJ2-5; the match to TRBD1 covers 9 bases. Germline V CDR1 and CDR2: SGHTA, FQGTGA. J was trimmed by 5 bases and V by 5 bases; bases with no gene match: 12. The length of the CDR3 is 16 residues. The CDR3 nucleotides read TGTGCCAGCAGCCTTACCCCCGGGACAGGGATGGAGACCCAGTACTTC. Translating gives CASSLTPGTGMETQYF.

This clone was found once. The chain combines TRBV28 with TRBJ1-2; no clear D. The germline V gene has CDR1 MDHEN and CDR2 SYDVKM. This CDR3 is built from 16 residues. The ends were cut back, 2 bases at V and 4 bases at J, with 17 bases in the middle. The CDR3 is CASSLQPGGFGYGYTF. CDR3 DNA: TGTGCCAGCAGTTTACAGCCTGGAGGGTTCGGCTATGGCTACACCTTC.

J is TRBJ2-3 and V is TRBV19; possibly TRBD1 for D (5 bases). The CDR3 has 13 residues. The germline V and J ends were trimmed by 6 bases and 1 base, with 8 bases remaining between them. Per the germline V gene, CDR1 is LNHDA and CDR2 is SQIVND (reference sequence). The CDR3 sequence is CASRKQGTDTQYF. In DNA, the CDR3 is TGTGCCAGTAGGAAACAGGGCACAGATACGCAGTATTTT.

The J gene is TRBJ2-2, the V gene TRBV5-1; maybe TRBD1 (6 bases). The CDR3 runs 14 residues. The germline V gene encodes CDR1 SGHRS and CDR2 YFSETQ. V was cut by 0 bases and J by 7 bases, with 10 bases left in between. Here the CDR3 DNA reads TGCGCCAGCAGCTTGGCCAGGGGAGACGGGGAGCTGTTTTTT. Translating gives CASSLARGDGELFF.

The chain joins TRBV20-1 to TRBJ2-5, with TRBD2 matching over 9 bases. CDR1 is DFQATT and CDR2 is SNEGSKA in the germline V gene (reference sequence). This CDR3 spans 15 amino acids. J gave up 2 bases and V 3 bases, and 7 bases lay outside the gene matches. DNA of the CDR3: TGCAGTGCTAGTTACGCTAGCGGGATTCAAGAGACCCAGTACTTC. It specifies CSASYASGIQETQYF.

The V call is TRBV3-1 (or the pseudogene TRBV3-2), the J call TRBJ1-2; possible D gene TRBD1, 5 bases. The CDR3 sequence is 14 residues long. Trimming took off 4 bases at V and 4 bases at J, with 13 bases between the two ends. The germline V gene encodes CDR1 LGHDT and CDR2 YNNKEL (reference sequence). The CDR3 DNA reads as TGTGCCAGCAGCCCAGCCGACAGTTCCTATGGCTACACCTTC. This translates into CASSPADSSYGYTF.

The chain links TRBV24-1 to TRBJ2-1; 9 nucleotides line up with TRBD2. The CDR3 length is 14 residues. In germline, CDR1 is KGHDR, CDR2 SFDVKD. The V segment lost 2 bases and the J segment 6 bases; nucleotides outside the gene matches: 1. The CDR3: CATSDSLAGNEQFF. Here the CDR3 DNA reads TGTGCCACCAGTGATTCACTAGCGGGCAATGAGCAGTTCTTC.

The table lists this clone with a count of one. V gene TRBV6-1 combines with J gene TRBJ2-2; 11 bases fit TRBD2. Germline loops: CDR1 MNHNS, CDR2 SASEGT. This CDR3 is built from 16 residues. J lost 5 bases, V lost 4 bases, and 6 bases had no gene match. This chain's CDR3 is CASSGGLAGRTGELFF. CDR3 DNA: TGTGCCAGCAGTGGCGGACTAGCGGGCCGAACCGGGGAGCTGTTTTTT.

The gene calls are TRBV6-5 and TRBJ1-1, with D uncertain. The CDR3 spans 14 residues. Trimming pared 6 bases from V and 5 bases from J, leaving 16 bases between. Per the germline V gene, CDR1 is MNHEY and CDR2 is SVGAGI. CDR3 amino acids: CASSSTEGNTEAFF. Written as DNA, the CDR3 is TGTGCCAGCAGCTCTACAGAGGGAAATACTGAAGCTTTCTTT.

The chain is built from TRBV5-8 and TRBJ2-7, with 11 bases lining up with TRBD1. This CDR3 contains 14 residues. From germline, CDR1 is SGHTS and CDR2 YDEGEE. The junction had 4 bases not matched to a gene; V was cut back by 2 bases and J by 6 bases. The CDR3: CASSLGQGAVEQYF. The CDR3, as DNA: TGTGCCAGCAGCTTAGGACAGGGGGCGGTCGAGCAGTACTTC.

This sequence joins TRBV7-3 and TRBJ2-2, with 7 bases matching TRBD1. The trim removed 4 bases at V and 1 base at J, leaving 3 bases unmatched. This CDR3 region has 15 residues. Germline values: CDR1 SGHTA, CDR2 FQGTGA. DNA of the CDR3: TGTGCCAGCAGCTCGGGACAGCAGAACACCGGGGAGCTGTTTTTT. It yields the protein CASSSGQQNTGELFF.

The chain employs TRBV19 and TRBJ2-6, with 7 bases lining up with TRBD2. The germline CDR1 and CDR2 sequences are LNHDA and SQIVND (reference sequence). CDR3 length: 14 amino acids. J lost 14 bases, V lost 6 bases, and 13 bases had no gene match. CDR3 sequence (DNA): TGTGCCAGTAGGGGGTGGGAGGGCCCCAAGATCCTGACTTTC. As protein: CASRGWEGPKILTF.

The chain uses TRBV19 and TRBJ1-4; TRBD1 agrees at 7 bases. The germline gives CDR1 LNHDA, CDR2 SQIVND (reference sequence). The CDR3 is made up of 15 amino acids. The ends lost 5 bases at V and 3 bases at J; junction bases unmatched: 6. CDR3 protein: CASSPMGTANEKLFF. The CDR3 nucleotides are TGTGCCAGTAGTCCCATGGGGACAGCTAATGAAAAACTGTTTTTT.

The CDR3 DNA reads as TGTGCCAGCAGCTTCGACGGGAATGAAAAACTGTTTTTT. Encoded protein: CASSFDGNEKLFF. V is TRBV5-6 and J is TRBJ1-4, with no clear D. The CDR3 contains 13 residues. Trimming stripped 2 bases from V and 5 bases from J, with 7 bases between. Looked up from germline, CDR1 is SGHDT and CDR2 is YYEEEE.

This chain links TRBV11-3 with TRBJ2-5; 7 nucleotides match TRBD1. CDR3 length equals 13 residues. With V trimmed by 3 bases and J by 4 bases, 2 bases remained unmatched. The V gene's germline CDR1 is SGHNT and CDR2 YENEEA. The CDR3 spells CASSLTGPETQYF. CDR3 nucleotides: TGTGCCAGCAGCTTGACAGGGCCAGAGACCCAGTACTTC. The whole variable domain, remainder taken from reference TRBV11-3 and TRBJ2-5, is EAGVVQSPRYKIIEKKQPVAFWCNPISGHNTLYWYLQNLGQGPELLIRYENEEAVDDSQLPKDRFSAERLKGVDSTLKIQPAELGDSAVYLCASSLTGPETQYFGPGTRLLVL.

This clone was recorded once. The gene calls are TRBV5-8 and TRBJ1-2, with 7 nucleotides matching TRBD1. Germline trimming cut 0 bases from V and 0 bases from J; bases unmatched to any gene: 5. Germline-derived CDR1 and CDR2 are SGHTS and YDEGEE. The CDR3 consists of 16 residues. The CDR3 nucleotides read TGTGCCAGCAGCTTGGCAGGGGACAGATCTAACTATGGCTACACCTTC. It translates to CASSLAGDRSNYGYTF.

This clone was found a few times. V gene TRBV4-1 combines with J gene TRBJ2-7, with unresolved D. Trimming removed 0 bases at V and 2 bases at J, with 8 bases between. The CDR3 consists of 14 residues. Germline CDR1 reads MGHRA; CDR2 reads YSYEKL. The CDR3, as DNA: TGCGCCAGCAGCCAAGAACACAGCACCTACGAGCAGTACTTC. It specifies CASSQEHSTYEQYF.